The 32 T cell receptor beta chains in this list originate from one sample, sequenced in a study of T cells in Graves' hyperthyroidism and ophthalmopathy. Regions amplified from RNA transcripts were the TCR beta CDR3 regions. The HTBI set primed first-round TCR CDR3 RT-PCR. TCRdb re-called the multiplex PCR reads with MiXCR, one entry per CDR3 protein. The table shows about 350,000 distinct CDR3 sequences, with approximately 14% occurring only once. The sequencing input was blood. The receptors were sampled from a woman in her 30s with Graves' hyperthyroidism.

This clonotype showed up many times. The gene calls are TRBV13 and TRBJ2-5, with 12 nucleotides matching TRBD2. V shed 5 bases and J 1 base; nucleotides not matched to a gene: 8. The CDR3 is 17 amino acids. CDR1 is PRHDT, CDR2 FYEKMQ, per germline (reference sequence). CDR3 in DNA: TGTGCCAGCAGCCTCCGGACTAGCGGGAACCTCCAAGAGACCCAGTACTTC. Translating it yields CASSLRTSGNLQETQYF.

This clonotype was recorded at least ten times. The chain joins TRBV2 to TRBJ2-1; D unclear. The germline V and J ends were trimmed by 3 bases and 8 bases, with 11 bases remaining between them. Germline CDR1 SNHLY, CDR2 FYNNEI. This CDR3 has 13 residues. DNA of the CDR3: TGTGCCAGCAGTGATTATTGGGGTGATGAGCAGTTCTTC. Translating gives CASSDYWGDEQFF.

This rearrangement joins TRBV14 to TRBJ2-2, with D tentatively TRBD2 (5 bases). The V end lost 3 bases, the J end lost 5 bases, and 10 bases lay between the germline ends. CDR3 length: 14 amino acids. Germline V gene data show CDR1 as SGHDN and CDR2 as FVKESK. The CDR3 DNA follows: TGTGCCAGCAGCCATGCGGGCACTACCGGGGAGCTGTTTTTT. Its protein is CASSHAGTTGELFF. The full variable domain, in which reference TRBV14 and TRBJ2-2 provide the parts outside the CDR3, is EAGVTQFPSHSVIEKGQTVTLRCDPISGHDNLYWYRRVMGKEIKFLLHFVKESKQDESGMPNNRFLAERTGGTYSTLKVQPAELEDSGVYFCASSHAGTTGELFFGEGSRLTVL.

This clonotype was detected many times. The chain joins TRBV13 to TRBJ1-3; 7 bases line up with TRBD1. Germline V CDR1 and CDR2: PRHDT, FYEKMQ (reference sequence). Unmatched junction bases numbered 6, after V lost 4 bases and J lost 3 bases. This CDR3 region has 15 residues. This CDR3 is CASSSADRDGNTIYF. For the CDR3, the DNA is TGTGCCAGCAGCTCCGCCGACAGGGATGGAAACACCATATATTTT.

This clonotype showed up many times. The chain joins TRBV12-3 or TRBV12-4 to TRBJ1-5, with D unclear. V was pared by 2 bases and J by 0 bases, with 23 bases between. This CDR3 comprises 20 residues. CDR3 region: CASSLIRSLLFFDSNQPQHF. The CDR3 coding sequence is TGTGCCAGCAGTTTAATTCGCAGCCTATTATTTTTTGATAGCAATCAGCCCCAGCATTTT.

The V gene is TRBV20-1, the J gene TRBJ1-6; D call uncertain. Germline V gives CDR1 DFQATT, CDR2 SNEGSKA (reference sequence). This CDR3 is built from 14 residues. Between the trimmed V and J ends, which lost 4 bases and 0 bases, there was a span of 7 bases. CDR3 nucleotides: TGCAGTGCTACCCCTGTCTCCTATAATTCACCCCTCCACTTT. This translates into CSATPVSYNSPLHF.

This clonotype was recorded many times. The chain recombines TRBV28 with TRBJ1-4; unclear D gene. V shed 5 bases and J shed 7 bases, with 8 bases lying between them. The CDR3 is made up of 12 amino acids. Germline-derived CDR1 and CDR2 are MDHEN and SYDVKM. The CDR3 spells CASSRETEKLFF. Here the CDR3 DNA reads TGTGCCAGCAGTAGGGAAACTGAAAAACTGTTTTTT.

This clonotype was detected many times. CDR3 residues: CASSEARGGEQFF. DNA of the CDR3: TGTGCCAGCAGTGAAGCCAGAGGGGGTGAGCAGTTCTTC. This chain joins TRBV2 and TRBJ2-1, with a weak D call TRBD1 (6 bases). Deletions cut 0 bases from V and 9 bases from J, with 9 bases between. CDR3 length equals 13 residues. Germline assignment: CDR1 SNHLY and CDR2 FYNNEI.

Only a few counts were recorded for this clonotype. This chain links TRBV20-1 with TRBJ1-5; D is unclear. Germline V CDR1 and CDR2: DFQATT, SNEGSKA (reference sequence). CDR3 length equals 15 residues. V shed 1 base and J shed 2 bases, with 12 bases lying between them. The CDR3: CSARAAVSGNQPQHF. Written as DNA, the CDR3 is TGCAGTGCTAGAGCCGCGGTCTCGGGCAATCAGCCCCAGCATTTT.

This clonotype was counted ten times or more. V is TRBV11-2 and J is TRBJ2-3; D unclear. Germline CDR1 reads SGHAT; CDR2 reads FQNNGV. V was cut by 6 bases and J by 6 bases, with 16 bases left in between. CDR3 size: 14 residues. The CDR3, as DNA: TGTGCCAGCAGGAAGCTTCTCTCGGCGGATACGCAGTATTTT. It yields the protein CASRKLLSADTQYF.

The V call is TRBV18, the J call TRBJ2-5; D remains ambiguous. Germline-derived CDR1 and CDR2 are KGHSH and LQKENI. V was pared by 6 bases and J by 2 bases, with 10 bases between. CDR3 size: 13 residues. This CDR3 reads CASSWRNQETQYF. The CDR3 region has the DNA TGTGCCAGCTCGTGGCGAAATCAAGAGACCCAGTACTTC.

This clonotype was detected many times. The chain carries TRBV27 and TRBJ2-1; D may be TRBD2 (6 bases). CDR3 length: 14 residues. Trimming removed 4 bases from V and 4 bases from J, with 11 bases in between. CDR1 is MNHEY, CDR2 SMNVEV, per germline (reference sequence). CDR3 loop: CASSSGTPYNEQFF. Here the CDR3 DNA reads TGTGCCAGCAGTTCCGGGACTCCTTACAATGAGCAGTTCTTC.

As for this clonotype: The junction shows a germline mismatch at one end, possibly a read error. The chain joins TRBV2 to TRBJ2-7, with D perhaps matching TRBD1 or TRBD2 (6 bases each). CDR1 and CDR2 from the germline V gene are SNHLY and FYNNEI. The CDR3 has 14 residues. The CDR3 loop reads CASHREAGPYGQYF. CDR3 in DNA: TGTGCCAGCCACAGGGAGGCAGGGCCCTACGGGCAGTACTTC.

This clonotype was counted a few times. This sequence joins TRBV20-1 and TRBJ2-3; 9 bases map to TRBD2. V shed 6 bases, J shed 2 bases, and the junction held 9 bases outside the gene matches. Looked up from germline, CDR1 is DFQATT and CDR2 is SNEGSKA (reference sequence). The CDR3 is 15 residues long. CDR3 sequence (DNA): TGCAGTGCCGTGACTAGCGGAGATTCCACAGATACGCAGTATTTT. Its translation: CSAVTSGDSTDTQYF.

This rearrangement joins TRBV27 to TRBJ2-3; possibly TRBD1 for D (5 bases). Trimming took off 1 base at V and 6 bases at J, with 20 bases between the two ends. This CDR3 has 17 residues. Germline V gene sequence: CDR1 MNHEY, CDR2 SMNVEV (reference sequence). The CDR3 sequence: CASSLFPPPGNWDTQYF. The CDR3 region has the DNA TGTGCCAGCAGTTTATTCCCTCCTCCAGGGAATTGGGATACGCAGTATTTT.

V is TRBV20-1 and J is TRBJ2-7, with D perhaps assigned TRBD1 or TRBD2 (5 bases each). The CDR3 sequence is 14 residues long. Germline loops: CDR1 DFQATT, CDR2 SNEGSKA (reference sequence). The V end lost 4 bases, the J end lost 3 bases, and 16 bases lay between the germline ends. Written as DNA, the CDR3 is TGCAGTGCTAACTCCGGGACCGGAGGCTACGAGCAGTACTTC. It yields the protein CSANSGTGGYEQYF.

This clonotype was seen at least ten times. The CDR3 bases are TGTGCCAGCACGGATAAACCGGGCACAGATACGCAGTATTTT. This sequence encodes CASTDKPGTDTQYF. V and J are TRBV2 and TRBJ2-3; D is unresolved. Trimming removed 7 bases at V and 1 base at J, with 12 bases between. The germline V gene encodes CDR1 SNHLY and CDR2 FYNNEI. This CDR3 spans 14 amino acids.

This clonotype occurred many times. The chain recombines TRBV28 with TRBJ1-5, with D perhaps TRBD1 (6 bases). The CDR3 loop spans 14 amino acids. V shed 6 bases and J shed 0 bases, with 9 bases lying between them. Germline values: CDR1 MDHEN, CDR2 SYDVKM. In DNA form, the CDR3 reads TGTGCCAGCAGATCAGGGGTTAGCAATCAGCCCCAGCATTTT. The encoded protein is CASRSGVSNQPQHF.

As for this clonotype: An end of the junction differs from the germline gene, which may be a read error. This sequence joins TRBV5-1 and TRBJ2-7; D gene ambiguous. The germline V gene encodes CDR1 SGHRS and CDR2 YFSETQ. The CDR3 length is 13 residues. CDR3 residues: CASSLLVSDEQYF. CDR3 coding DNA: TGCGCCAGCAGCTTGCTGGTCTCCGACGAGCAGTACTTC.

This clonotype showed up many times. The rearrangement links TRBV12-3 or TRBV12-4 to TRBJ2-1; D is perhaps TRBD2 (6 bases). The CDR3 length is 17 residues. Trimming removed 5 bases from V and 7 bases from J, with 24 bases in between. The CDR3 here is CASSRPRGSGRLNEQFF. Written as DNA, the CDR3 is TGTGCCAGCAGTCGCCCCCGGGGGAGCGGGCGACTGAATGAGCAGTTCTTC.

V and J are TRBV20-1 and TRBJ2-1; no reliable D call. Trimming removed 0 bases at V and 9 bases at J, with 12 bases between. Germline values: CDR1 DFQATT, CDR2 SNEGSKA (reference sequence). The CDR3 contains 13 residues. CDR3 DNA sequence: TGCAGTGCTAGAGATTTGTCCTATCCTGAGCAGTTCTTC. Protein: CSARDLSYPEQFF.

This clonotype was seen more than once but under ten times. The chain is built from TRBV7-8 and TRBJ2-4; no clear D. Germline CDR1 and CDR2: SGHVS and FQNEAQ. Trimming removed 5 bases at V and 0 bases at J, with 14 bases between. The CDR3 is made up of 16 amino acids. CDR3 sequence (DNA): TGTGCCAGCAGCCTGCGGACGGCTCTAGCCAAAAACATTCAGTACTTC. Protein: CASSLRTALAKNIQYF.

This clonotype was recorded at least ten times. The CDR3 loop reads CASSDTNQPQHF. The CDR3 bases are TGTGCCAGCAGTGATACCAATCAGCCCCAGCATTTT. The genes are TRBV28 and TRBJ1-5, with D unresolved. The CDR3 length is 12 residues. V was pared by 5 bases and J by 3 bases, with 5 bases between. CDR1 MDHEN and CDR2 SYDVKM come from the germline V gene.

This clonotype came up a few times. CDR3: CASKSYRGFQPQHF. DNA for the CDR3: TGTGCCAGTAAGTCGTATAGGGGATTTCAGCCCCAGCATTTT. The J gene is TRBJ1-5, the V gene TRBV19; perhaps TRBD1 as D (5 bases). CDR3 length: 14 amino acids. V lost 7 bases, J lost 6 bases, and 16 bases lay in between. Per the germline V gene, CDR1 is LNHDA and CDR2 is SQIVND (reference sequence).

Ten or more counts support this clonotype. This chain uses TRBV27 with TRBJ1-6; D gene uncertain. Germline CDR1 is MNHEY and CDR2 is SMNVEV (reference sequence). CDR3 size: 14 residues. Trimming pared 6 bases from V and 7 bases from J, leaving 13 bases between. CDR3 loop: CASSFSESNSPLHF. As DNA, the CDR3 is TGTGCCAGCAGCTTCTCAGAATCCAATTCACCCCTCCACTTT.

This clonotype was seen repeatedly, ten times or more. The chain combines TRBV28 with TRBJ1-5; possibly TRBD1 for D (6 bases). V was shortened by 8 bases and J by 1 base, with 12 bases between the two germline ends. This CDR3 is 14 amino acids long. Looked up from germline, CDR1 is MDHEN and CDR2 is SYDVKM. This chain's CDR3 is CASCFGGSNQPQHF. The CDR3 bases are TGTGCCAGCTGCTTTGGGGGCAGCAATCAGCCCCAGCATTTT.

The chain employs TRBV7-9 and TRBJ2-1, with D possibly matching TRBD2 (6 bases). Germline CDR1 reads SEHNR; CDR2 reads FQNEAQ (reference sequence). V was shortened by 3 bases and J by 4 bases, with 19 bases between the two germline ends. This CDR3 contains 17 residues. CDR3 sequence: CASSLGLTQGAYNEQFF. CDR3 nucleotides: TGTGCCAGCAGCTTGGGACTCACCCAAGGCGCTTACAATGAGCAGTTCTTC.

In nucleotides, the CDR3 is TGTGCCACCAGCACGAGGACAGTCTCGGATGGCTACACCTTC. Protein: CATSTRTVSDGYTF. The chain couples TRBV15 to TRBJ1-2, with D possibly being TRBD1 (6 bases). The CDR3 is 14 amino acids. Deletions cut 4 bases from V and 6 bases from J, with 15 bases between. Germline-derived CDR1 and CDR2 are LNHNV and YYDKDF (reference sequence).

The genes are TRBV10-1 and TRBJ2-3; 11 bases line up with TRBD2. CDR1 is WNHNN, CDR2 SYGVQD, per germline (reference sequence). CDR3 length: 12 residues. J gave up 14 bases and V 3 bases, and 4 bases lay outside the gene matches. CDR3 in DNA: TGCGCCAGCAGTGACCCCACTAGCGGGAGGTATTTT. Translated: CASSDPTSGRYF.

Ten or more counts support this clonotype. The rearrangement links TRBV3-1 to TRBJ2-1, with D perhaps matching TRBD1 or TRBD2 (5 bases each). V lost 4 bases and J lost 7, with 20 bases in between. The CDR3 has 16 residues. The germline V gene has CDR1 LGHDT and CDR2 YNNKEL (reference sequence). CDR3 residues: CASSLGPTGLRNEQFF. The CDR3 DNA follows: TGTGCCAGCAGCCTCGGCCCCACAGGACTGCGGAATGAGCAGTTCTTC.

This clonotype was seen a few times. The DNA for the CDR3 is TGTGCCACCGGGACAGGGGGCAGGAATGAGCAGTTCTTC. Amino acid sequence: CATGTGGRNEQFF. J is TRBJ2-1 and V is TRBV6-2 or TRBV6-3; TRBD1 matches at 12 bases. Germline CDR1 reads MNHEY; CDR2 reads SVGEGT. The CDR3 has 13 residues. V lost 10 bases to trimming and J lost 7 bases; unmatched junction nucleotides: 5.

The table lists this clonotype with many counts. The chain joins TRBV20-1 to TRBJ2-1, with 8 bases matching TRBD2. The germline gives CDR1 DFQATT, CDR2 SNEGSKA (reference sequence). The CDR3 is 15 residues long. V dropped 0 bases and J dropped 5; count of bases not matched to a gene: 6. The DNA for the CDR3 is TGCAGTGCTAGAGATCCGGGACTAGGAAACAATGAGCAGTTCTTC. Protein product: CSARDPGLGNNEQFF.